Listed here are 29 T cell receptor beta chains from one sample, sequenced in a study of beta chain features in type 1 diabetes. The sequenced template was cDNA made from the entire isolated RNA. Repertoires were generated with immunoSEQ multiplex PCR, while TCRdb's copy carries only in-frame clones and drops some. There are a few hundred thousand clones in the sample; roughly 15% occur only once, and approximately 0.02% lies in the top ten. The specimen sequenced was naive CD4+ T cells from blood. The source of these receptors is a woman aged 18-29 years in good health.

The CDR3 loop is CSVGTGVPQNIQYF. The CDR3 DNA follows: TGCAGCGTAGGGACAGGGGTCCCCCAAAACATTCAGTACTTC. This chain connects TRBV29-1 to TRBJ2-4; 10 bases fit TRBD1. The germline V gene encodes CDR1 SQVTM and CDR2 ANQGSEA. Losses at the gene ends were 6 bases for V and 5 bases for J; bases not matched to a gene: 7. The CDR3 sequence is 14 residues long.

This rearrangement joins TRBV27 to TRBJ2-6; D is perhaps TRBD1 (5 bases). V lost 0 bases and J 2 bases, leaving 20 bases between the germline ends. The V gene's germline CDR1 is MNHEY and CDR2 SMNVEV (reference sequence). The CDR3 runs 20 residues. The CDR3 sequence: CASSLSGGRAVETGANVLTF. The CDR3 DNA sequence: TGTGCCAGCAGTTTATCGGGCGGCAGGGCAGTTGAAACTGGGGCCAACGTCCTGACTTTC.

CDR3 region: CASSPPQAPQTGANVLTF. The DNA for the CDR3 is TGTGCCAGCTCACCACCGCAGGCGCCCCAAACGGGGGCCAACGTCCTGACTTTC. V is TRBV18 and J is TRBJ2-6; D remains unclear. This CDR3 has 18 residues. Germline CDR1 KGHSH, CDR2 LQKENI. V was trimmed by 0 bases and J by 4 bases, leaving 16 bases between them.

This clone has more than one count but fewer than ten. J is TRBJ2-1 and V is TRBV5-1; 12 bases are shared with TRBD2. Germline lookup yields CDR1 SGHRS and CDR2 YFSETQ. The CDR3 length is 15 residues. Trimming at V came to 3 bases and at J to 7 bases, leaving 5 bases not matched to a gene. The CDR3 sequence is CASSSFGLAGNEQFF. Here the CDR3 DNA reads TGCGCCAGCAGCTCATTTGGACTAGCGGGAAATGAGCAGTTCTTC.

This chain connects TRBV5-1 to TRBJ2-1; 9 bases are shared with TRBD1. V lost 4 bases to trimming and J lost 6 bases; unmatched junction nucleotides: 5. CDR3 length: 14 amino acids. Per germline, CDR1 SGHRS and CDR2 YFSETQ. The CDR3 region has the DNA TGCGCCAGCAGCCTGGGACAGGGCATCAATGAGCAGTTCTTC. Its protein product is CASSLGQGINEQFF.

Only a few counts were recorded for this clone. CDR3 in DNA: TGCAGTGCTAGCCGGGGAAACGAGCAGTACTTC. It translates to CSASRGNEQYF. The chain links TRBV20-1 to TRBJ2-7, with D possibly matching TRBD2 (5 bases). CDR1 is DFQATT, CDR2 SNEGSKA, per germline (reference sequence). This CDR3 contains 11 residues. V lost 3 bases and J 5 bases, leaving 8 bases between the germline ends.

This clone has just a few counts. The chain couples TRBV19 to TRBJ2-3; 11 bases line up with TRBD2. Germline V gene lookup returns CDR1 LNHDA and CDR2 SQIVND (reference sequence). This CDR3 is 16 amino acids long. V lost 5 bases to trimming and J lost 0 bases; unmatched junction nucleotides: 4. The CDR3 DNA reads TGTGCCAGTAGTCCGATAGCGGGAGGGAGCACAGATACGCAGTATTTT. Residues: CASSPIAGGSTDTQYF. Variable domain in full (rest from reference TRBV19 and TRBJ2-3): DGGITQSPKYLFRKEGQNVTLSCEQNLNHDAMYWYRQDPGQGLRLIYYSQIVNDFQKGDIAEGYSVSREKKESFPLTVTSAQKNPTAFYLCASSPIAGGSTDTQYFGPGTRLTVL.

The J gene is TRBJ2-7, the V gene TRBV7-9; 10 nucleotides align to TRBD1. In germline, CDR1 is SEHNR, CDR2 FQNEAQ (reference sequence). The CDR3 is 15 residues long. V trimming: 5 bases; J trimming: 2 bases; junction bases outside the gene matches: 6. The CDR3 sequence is CASSDRDRGPYEQYF. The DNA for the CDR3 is TGTGCCAGCAGCGACCGGGACAGGGGCCCCTACGAGCAGTACTTC.

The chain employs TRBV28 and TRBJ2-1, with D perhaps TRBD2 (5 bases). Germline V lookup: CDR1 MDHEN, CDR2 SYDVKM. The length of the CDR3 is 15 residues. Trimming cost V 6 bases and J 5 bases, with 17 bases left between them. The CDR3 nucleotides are TGTGCCAGCAGCCTCATCAGGACTCGAAACAATGAGCAGTTCTTC. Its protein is CASSLIRTRNNEQFF. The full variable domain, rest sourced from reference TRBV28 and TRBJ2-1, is DVKVTQSSRYLVKRTGEKVFLECVQDMDHENMFWYRQDPGLGLRLIYFSYDVKMKEKGDIPEGYSVSREKKERFSLILESASTNQTSMYLCASSLIRTRNNEQFFGPGTRLTVL.

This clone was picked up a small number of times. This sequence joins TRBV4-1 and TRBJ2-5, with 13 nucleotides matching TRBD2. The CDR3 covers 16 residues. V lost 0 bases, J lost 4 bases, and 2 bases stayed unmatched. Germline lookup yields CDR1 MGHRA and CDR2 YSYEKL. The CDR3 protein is CASSQDRTSGRETQYF. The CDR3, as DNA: TGCGCCAGCAGCCAAGATCGGACTAGCGGGAGAGAGACCCAGTACTTC.

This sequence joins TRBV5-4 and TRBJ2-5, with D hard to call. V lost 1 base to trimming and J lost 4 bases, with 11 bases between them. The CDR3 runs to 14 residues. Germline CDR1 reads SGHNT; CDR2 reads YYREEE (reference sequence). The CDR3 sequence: CASSLRQAGETQYF. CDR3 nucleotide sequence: TGTGCCAGCAGCTTGAGGCAGGCTGGAGAGACCCAGTACTTC.

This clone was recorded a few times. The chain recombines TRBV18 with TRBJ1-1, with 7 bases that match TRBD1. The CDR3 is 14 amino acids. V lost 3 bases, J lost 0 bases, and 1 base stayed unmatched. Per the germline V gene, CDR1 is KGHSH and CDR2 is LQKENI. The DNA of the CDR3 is TGTGCCAGCTCACCGGGACAGCTGAACACTGAAGCTTTCTTT. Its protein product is CASSPGQLNTEAFF.

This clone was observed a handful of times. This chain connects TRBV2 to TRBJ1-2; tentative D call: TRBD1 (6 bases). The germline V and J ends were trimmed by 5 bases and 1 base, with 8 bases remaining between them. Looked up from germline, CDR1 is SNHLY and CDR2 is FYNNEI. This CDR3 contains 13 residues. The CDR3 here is CASSRTDNYGYTF. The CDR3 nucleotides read TGTGCCAGCAGTCGGACAGATAACTATGGCTACACCTTC.

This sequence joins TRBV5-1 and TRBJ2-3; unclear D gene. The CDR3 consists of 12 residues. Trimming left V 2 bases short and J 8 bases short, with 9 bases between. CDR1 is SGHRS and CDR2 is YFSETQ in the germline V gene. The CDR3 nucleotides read TGCGCCAGCAGCTTCCTAAGTGGTACGCAGTATTTT. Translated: CASSFLSGTQYF.

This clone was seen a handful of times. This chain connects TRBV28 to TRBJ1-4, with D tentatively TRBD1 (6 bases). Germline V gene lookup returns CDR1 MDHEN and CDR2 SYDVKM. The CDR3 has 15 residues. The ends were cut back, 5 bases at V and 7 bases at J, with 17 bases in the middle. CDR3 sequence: CASSPGGPESEKLFF. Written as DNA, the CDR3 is TGTGCCAGCAGTCCTGGGGGCCCTGAGAGTGAAAAACTGTTTTTT. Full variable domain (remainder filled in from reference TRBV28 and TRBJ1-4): DVKVTQSSRYLVKRTGEKVFLECVQDMDHENMFWYRQDPGLGLRLIYFSYDVKMKEKGDIPEGYSVSREKKERFSLILESASTNQTSMYLCASSPGGPESEKLFFGSGTQLSVL.

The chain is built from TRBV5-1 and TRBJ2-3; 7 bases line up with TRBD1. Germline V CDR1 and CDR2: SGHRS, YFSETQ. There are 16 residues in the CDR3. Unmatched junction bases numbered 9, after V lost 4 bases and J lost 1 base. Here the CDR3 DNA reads TGCGCCAGCAGCCCTATTGGGGGACAGCGCACAGATACGCAGTATTTT. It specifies CASSPIGGQRTDTQYF.

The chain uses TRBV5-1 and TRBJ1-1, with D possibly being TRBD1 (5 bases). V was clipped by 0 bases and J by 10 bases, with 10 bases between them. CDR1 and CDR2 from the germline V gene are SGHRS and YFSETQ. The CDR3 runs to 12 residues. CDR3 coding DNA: TGCGCCAGCAGCTTGGAGCAGGGCGGAGCTTTCTTT. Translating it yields CASSLEQGGAFF.

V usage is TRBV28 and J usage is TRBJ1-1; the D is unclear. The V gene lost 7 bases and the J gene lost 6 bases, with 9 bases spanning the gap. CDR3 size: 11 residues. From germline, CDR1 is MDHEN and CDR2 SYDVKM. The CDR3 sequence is CASTRWPEAFF. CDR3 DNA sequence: TGTGCCAGCACCCGATGGCCTGAAGCTTTCTTT.

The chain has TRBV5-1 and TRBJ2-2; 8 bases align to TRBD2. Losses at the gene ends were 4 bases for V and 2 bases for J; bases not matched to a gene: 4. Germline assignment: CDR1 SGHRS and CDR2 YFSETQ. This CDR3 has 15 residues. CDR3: CASSPGLGNTGELFF. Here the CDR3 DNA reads TGCGCCAGCAGCCCGGGACTAGGAAACACCGGGGAGCTGTTTTTT.

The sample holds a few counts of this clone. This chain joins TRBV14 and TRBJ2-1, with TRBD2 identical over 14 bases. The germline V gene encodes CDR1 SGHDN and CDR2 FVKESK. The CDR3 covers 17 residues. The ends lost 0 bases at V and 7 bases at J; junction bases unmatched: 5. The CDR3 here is CASSQERLAGGPNEQFF. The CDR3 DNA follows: TGTGCCAGCAGCCAAGAAAGACTAGCGGGAGGGCCGAATGAGCAGTTCTTC. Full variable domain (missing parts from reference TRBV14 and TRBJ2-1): EAGVTQFPSHSVIEKGQTVTLRCDPISGHDNLYWYRRVMGKEIKFLLHFVKESKQDESGMPNNRFLAERTGGTYSTLKVQPAELEDSGVYFCASSQERLAGGPNEQFFGPGTRLTVL.

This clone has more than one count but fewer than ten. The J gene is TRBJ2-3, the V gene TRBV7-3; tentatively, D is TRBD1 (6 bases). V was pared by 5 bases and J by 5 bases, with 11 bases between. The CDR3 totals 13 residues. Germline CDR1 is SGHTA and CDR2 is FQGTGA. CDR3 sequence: CASSHYREDTQYF. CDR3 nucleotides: TGTGCCAGCAGCCACTACAGGGAAGATACGCAGTATTTT.

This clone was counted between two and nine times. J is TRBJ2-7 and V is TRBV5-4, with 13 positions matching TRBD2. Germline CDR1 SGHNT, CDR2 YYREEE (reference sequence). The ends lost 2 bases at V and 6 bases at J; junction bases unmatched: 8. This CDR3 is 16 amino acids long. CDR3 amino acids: CASSFYGGLAGIEQYF. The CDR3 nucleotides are TGTGCCAGCAGCTTTTATGGGGGACTAGCGGGAATCGAGCAGTACTTC.

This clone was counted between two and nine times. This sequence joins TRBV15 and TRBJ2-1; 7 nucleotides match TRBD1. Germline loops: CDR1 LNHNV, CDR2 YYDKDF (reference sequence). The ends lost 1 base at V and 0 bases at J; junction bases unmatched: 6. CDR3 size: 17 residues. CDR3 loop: CATSRAQGVSSYNEQFF. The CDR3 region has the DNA TGTGCCACCAGCAGAGCGCAGGGGGTCTCCTCCTACAATGAGCAGTTCTTC.

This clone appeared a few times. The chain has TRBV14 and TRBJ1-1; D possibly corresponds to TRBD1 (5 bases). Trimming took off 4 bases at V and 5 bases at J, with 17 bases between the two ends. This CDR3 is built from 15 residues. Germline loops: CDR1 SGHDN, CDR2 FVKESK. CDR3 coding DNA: TGTGCCAGCAGCCCCCTTGGGGGGTTCAAGACTGAAGCTTTCTTT. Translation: CASSPLGGFKTEAFF.

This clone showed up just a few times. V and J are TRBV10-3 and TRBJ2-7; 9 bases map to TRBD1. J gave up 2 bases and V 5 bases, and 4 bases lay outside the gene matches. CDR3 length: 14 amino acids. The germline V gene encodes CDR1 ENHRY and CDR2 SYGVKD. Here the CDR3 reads CAISPTGGTYEQYF. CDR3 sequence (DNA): TGTGCCATCAGTCCGACAGGGGGGACCTACGAGCAGTACTTC.

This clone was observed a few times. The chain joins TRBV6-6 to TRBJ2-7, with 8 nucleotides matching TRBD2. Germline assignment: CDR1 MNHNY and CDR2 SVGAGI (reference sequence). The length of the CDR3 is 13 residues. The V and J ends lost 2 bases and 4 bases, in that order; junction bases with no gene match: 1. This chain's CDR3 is CASSYQREYEQYF. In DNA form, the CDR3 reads TGTGCCAGCAGTTACCAGCGGGAGTACGAGCAGTACTTC.

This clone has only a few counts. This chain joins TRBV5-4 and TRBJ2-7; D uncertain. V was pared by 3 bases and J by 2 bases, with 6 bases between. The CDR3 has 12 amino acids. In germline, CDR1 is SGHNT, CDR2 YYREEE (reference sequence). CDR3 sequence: CASSSETYEQYF. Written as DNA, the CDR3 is TGTGCCAGCAGCTCCGAGACCTACGAGCAGTACTTC.

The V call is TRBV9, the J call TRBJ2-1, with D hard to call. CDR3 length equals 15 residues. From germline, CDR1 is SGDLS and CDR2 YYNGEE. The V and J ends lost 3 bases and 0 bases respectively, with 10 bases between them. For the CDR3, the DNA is TGTGCCAGCAGCGCAAAACAGAGCTCCTACAATGAGCAGTTCTTC. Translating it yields CASSAKQSSYNEQFF.

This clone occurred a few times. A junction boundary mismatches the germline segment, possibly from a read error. The CDR3 protein is CASRRRTSSSNEQFF. The CDR3 coding sequence is TGTGCCAGCCGTAGGCGGACTAGCTCCTCCAATGAGCAGTTCTTC. The genes are TRBV7-2 and TRBJ2-1, with 8 bases that match TRBD2. This CDR3 has 15 amino acids. Germline-derived CDR1 and CDR2 are SGHTA and FQGNSA.